The rows below give T cell receptor beta chains drawn from one sample of a study of post-analysis software for immune sequencing data. TCRdb redid the calling of the PCR reads with MiXCR, one entry per CDR3 protein. The sample includes 820,000 or so distinct CDR3 sequences, approximately 53% of them seen just once. Sequencing was carried out using blood. Source of these receptors: a girl aged 5 to 17 with multiple sclerosis. The CDR3 runs from the conserved cysteine through the conserved F or W. Each record gives: J gene, D gene, CDR3 length, clone size, V gene, CDR3 protein, CDR3 DNA. D genes are given only for firm matches. The size of a clone is reported for some rows only, either as once, few or many, or as a class for expanded clones.

j_gene: TRBJ2-7
d_gene: .
len: 14
abundance: once
v_gene: TRBV5-1
CDR3aa: CASRLGGNSYEQYF
CDR3nt: TGCGCCAGCAGGCTGGGAGGAAACTCCTACGAGCAGTACTTC

j_gene: TRBJ1-1
d_gene: .
len: 15
abundance: .
v_gene: TRBV6-9
CDR3aa: CASSFGGSRNTEAFF
CDR3nt: TGTGCCAGCAGTTTCGGGGGCAGCCGGAACACTGAAGCTTTCTTT

j_gene: TRBJ2-1
d_gene: TRBD1
len: 15
abundance: .
v_gene: TRBV29-1
CDR3aa: CSVPRSGDRVREQFF
CDR3nt: TGCAGCGTCCCCAGGTCTGGCGACAGGGTGCGGGAGCAGTTCTTC

j_gene: TRBJ1-6
d_gene: TRBD1
len: 17
abundance: few
v_gene: TRBV20-1
CDR3aa: CSARGGQGASYNSPLHF
CDR3nt: TGCAGTGCTAGAGGCGGACAGGGGGCCTCCTATAATTCACCCCTCCACTTT

j_gene: TRBJ2-3
d_gene: .
len: 13
abundance: once
v_gene: TRBV14
CDR3aa: CASSQTGPFTQYF
CDR3nt: TGTGCCAGCAGCCAGACGGGCCCCTTCACGCAGTATTTT

j_gene: TRBJ1-1
d_gene: TRBD1
len: 14
abundance: .
v_gene: TRBV5-1
CDR3aa: CASSSGTANTEAFF
CDR3nt: TGTGCCAGCAGCTCCGGGACAGCGAACACTGAAGCTTTCTTT

j_gene: TRBJ1-1
d_gene: .
len: 14
abundance: few
v_gene: TRBV7-8
CDR3aa: CASSQSRMNTEAFF
CDR3nt: TGTGCCAGCAGCCAGTCAAGGATGAACACTGAAGCTTTCTTT

j_gene: TRBJ2-1
d_gene: TRBD1
len: 14
abundance: .
v_gene: TRBV12-3/TRBV12-4
CDR3aa: CASSWGQSYNEQFF
CDR3nt: TGTGCCAGCAGCTGGGGACAGTCCTACAATGAGCAGTTCTTC

j_gene: TRBJ2-5
d_gene: .
len: 16
abundance: .
v_gene: TRBV6-5
CDR3aa: CASSYSGRVDQETQYF
CDR3nt: TGTGCCAGCAGTTACTCGGGCAGGGTGGACCAAGAGACCCAGTACTTC

j_gene: TRBJ2-6
d_gene: TRBD2
len: 18
abundance: .
v_gene: TRBV10-2
CDR3aa: CASFNGGLAPSGANVLTF
CDR3nt: TGCGCCAGCTTCAATGGGGGACTAGCTCCCTCTGGGGCCAACGTCCTGACTTTC

j_gene: TRBJ1-5
d_gene: .
len: 16
abundance: .
v_gene: TRBV20-1
CDR3aa: CSARDFGAGSNQPQHF
CDR3nt: TGCAGTGCTAGAGATTTCGGGGCAGGGAGCAATCAGCCCCAGCATTTT

j_gene: TRBJ2-1
d_gene: .
len: 15
abundance: .
v_gene: TRBV7-7
CDR3aa: CASSPDIFSYNEQFF
CDR3nt: TGTGCTAGCAGCCCAGACATTTTCTCCTACAATGAGCAGTTCTTC

j_gene: TRBJ2-1
d_gene: .
len: 13
abundance: few
v_gene: TRBV5-6
CDR3aa: CASSLGPDNEQFF
CDR3nt: TGTGCCAGCAGCCTAGGACCGGACAATGAGCAGTTCTTC

j_gene: TRBJ2-1
d_gene: .
len: 14
abundance: .
v_gene: TRBV18
CDR3aa: CASSPGSGNHEQFF
CDR3nt: TGTGCCAGCTCACCAGGGTCAGGGAACCATGAGCAGTTCTTC

j_gene: TRBJ2-7
d_gene: .
len: 15
abundance: .
v_gene: TRBV12-3/TRBV12-4
CDR3aa: CASSLAAGFTYEQYF
CDR3nt: TGTGCCAGCAGTTTAGCGGCGGGGTTTACCTACGAGCAGTACTTC

j_gene: TRBJ2-5
d_gene: TRBD1
len: 14
abundance: .
v_gene: TRBV6-2/TRBV6-3
CDR3aa: CASSHRQGANEQYF
CDR3nt: TGTGCCAGCAGCCACAGACAGGGGGCCAATGAGCAGTACTTC

j_gene: TRBJ2-7
d_gene: .
len: 13
abundance: .
v_gene: TRBV25-1
CDR3aa: CASSRGGPYEQYF
CDR3nt: TGTGCCAGCAGCCGCGGGGGCCCCTACGAGCAGTACTTC

j_gene: TRBJ2-5
d_gene: TRBD1
len: 16
abundance: .
v_gene: TRBV12-3/TRBV12-4
CDR3aa: CASSFSPTGGLETQYF
CDR3nt: TGTGCCAGCAGTTTCTCCCCGACAGGGGGCTTAGAGACCCAGTACTTC

j_gene: TRBJ2-7
d_gene: .
len: 12
abundance: many
v_gene: TRBV5-1
CDR3aa: CASSFDSYEQYF
CDR3nt: TGTGCCAGCAGCTTCGACAGCTACGAGCAGTACTTC

j_gene: TRBJ1-2
d_gene: .
len: 13
abundance: few
v_gene: TRBV30
CDR3aa: CAWSVMGRGGYTF
CDR3nt: TGTGCCTGGAGTGTCATGGGGCGCGGTGGCTACACCTTC

j_gene: TRBJ2-7
d_gene: .
len: 19
abundance: .
v_gene: TRBV7-2
CDR3aa: CASSSAPRSGRTLGLEQYF
CDR3nt: TGTGCCAGCAGCTCAGCCCCCAGGTCAGGACGGACCCTAGGACTCGAGCAGTACTTC

j_gene: TRBJ2-1
d_gene: TRBD1
len: 15
abundance: few
v_gene: TRBV10-2
CDR3aa: CASGPQGYPYNEQFF
CDR3nt: TGCGCCAGCGGTCCACAGGGGTATCCCTACAATGAGCAGTTCTTC

j_gene: TRBJ2-7
d_gene: .
len: 16
abundance: .
v_gene: TRBV20-1
CDR3aa: CSSPRVRDGDSYEQYF
CDR3nt: TGCAGTTCCCCCCGGGTAAGGGACGGAGACTCCTACGAGCAGTACTTC

j_gene: TRBJ2-3
d_gene: .
len: 16
abundance: .
v_gene: TRBV5-1
CDR3aa: CASSLRTFAGTDTQYF
CDR3nt: TGCGCCAGCAGCCTACGGACGTTCGCTGGCACAGATACGCAGTATTTT

j_gene: TRBJ2-3
d_gene: .
len: 16
abundance: .
v_gene: TRBV7-2
CDR3aa: CASSLRAGGKSDTQYF
CDR3nt: TGTGCCAGCAGCTTAAGGGCCGGCGGGAAGTCAGATACGCAGTATTTT

j_gene: TRBJ1-6
d_gene: .
len: 12
abundance: .
v_gene: TRBV20-1
CDR3aa: CSARETGSPLHF
CDR3nt: TGCAGTGCTAGAGAAACGGGTTCACCCCTCCACTTT

j_gene: TRBJ2-4
d_gene: .
len: 17
abundance: .
v_gene: TRBV27
CDR3aa: CASSLLGGGQAKNIQYF
CDR3nt: TGTGCCAGCAGTTTGTTAGGGGGTGGACAAGCCAAAAACATTCAGTACTTC

j_gene: TRBJ1-4
d_gene: TRBD1
len: 13
abundance: few
v_gene: TRBV20-1
CDR3aa: CSATGQGPEKLFF
CDR3nt: TGCAGTGCTACAGGACAGGGCCCCGAAAAACTGTTTTTT

j_gene: TRBJ2-3
d_gene: .
len: 12
abundance: .
v_gene: TRBV12-3/TRBV12-4
CDR3aa: CAGSPDRAGWYF
CDR3nt: TGTGCCGGCAGCCCGGACCGCGCTGGGTGGTATTTT

j_gene: TRBJ2-7
d_gene: TRBD1
len: 16
abundance: once
v_gene: TRBV28
CDR3aa: CASSTRTGGAFYEQYF
CDR3nt: TGTGCCAGCAGTACACGGACAGGGGGTGCGTTCTACGAGCAGTACTTC

j_gene: TRBJ2-7
d_gene: TRBD2
len: 16
abundance: .
v_gene: TRBV20-1
CDR3aa: CSATAGLAGGRDEQYF
CDR3nt: TGCAGTGCTACCGCCGGACTAGCGGGAGGGCGGGATGAGCAGTACTTC

j_gene: TRBJ2-5
d_gene: TRBD2
len: 17
abundance: .
v_gene: TRBV5-1
CDR3aa: CASSPLGGGAPQETQYF
CDR3nt: TGCGCCAGCAGCCCTCTTGGGGGGGGAGCGCCCCAAGAGACCCAGTACTTC

j_gene: TRBJ2-1
d_gene: .
len: 16
abundance: .
v_gene: TRBV29-1
CDR3aa: CSHGRGSWSSYNEQFF
CDR3nt: TGCAGCCATGGGAGAGGGTCTTGGAGCTCCTACAATGAGCAGTTCTTC

j_gene: TRBJ2-5
d_gene: TRBD2
len: 17
abundance: few
v_gene: TRBV11-1
CDR3aa: CASSLLSSWGGQETQYF
CDR3nt: TGTGCCAGCAGCTTACTTTCTTCGTGGGGGGGTCAAGAGACCCAGTACTTC

j_gene: TRBJ2-2
d_gene: .
len: 15
abundance: .
v_gene: TRBV2
CDR3aa: CASSVEGGNTGELFF
CDR3nt: TGTGCCAGCAGTGTTGAAGGGGGTAACACCGGGGAGCTGTTTTTT

j_gene: TRBJ1-6
d_gene: .
len: 14
abundance: .
v_gene: TRBV7-9
CDR3aa: CASSLKGSNSPLHF
CDR3nt: TGTGCCAGCAGCTTGAAGGGAAGTAATTCACCCCTCCACTTT

j_gene: TRBJ2-2
d_gene: .
len: 13
abundance: .
v_gene: TRBV10-1
CDR3aa: CASSSRVPGELFF
CDR3nt: TGCGCCAGCAGCTCCAGGGTTCCCGGGGAGCTGTTTTTT

j_gene: TRBJ2-7
d_gene: .
len: 15
abundance: .
v_gene: TRBV3-1
CDR3aa: CASSPRTYLTYEQYF
CDR3nt: TGTGCCAGCAGCCCCCGGACGTACCTTACCTACGAGCAGTACTTC

j_gene: TRBJ2-5
d_gene: TRBD1
len: 14
abundance: once
v_gene: TRBV20-1
CDR3aa: CSARDGTGARAQYF
CDR3nt: TGCAGTGCTAGAGACGGGACAGGGGCTAGGGCCCAGTACTTC

j_gene: TRBJ1-2
d_gene: .
len: 15
abundance: .
v_gene: TRBV10-2
CDR3aa: CASSAQPGTNYGYTF
CDR3nt: TGCGCCAGCAGTGCCCAACCCGGGACAAACTATGGCTACACCTTC

j_gene: TRBJ2-7
d_gene: TRBD2
len: 14
abundance: .
v_gene: TRBV5-1
CDR3aa: CASSFGLAGWQQYF
CDR3nt: TGCGCCAGCAGCTTCGGACTAGCGGGTTGGCAGCAGTACTTC

j_gene: TRBJ2-1
d_gene: TRBD2
len: 18
abundance: .
v_gene: TRBV9
CDR3aa: CASSVEERGSSGANEQFF
CDR3nt: TGTGCCAGCAGCGTAGAGGAAAGGGGGTCTAGCGGGGCTAATGAGCAGTTCTTC

j_gene: TRBJ2-7
d_gene: TRBD2
len: 15
abundance: few
v_gene: TRBV7-3
CDR3aa: CASSDSGRALDEQYF
CDR3nt: TGTGCCAGCAGCGATAGCGGGAGGGCCTTGGACGAGCAGTACTTC

j_gene: TRBJ2-5
d_gene: .
len: 14
abundance: once
v_gene: TRBV20-1
CDR3aa: CSAELRTIWETQYF
CDR3nt: TGCAGTGCCGAGCTCCGGACTATTTGGGAGACCCAGTACTTC

j_gene: TRBJ2-1
d_gene: TRBD1
len: 15
abundance: .
v_gene: TRBV7-9
CDR3aa: CASSSRQGANNEQFF
CDR3nt: TGTGCCAGCAGCTCTCGACAGGGGGCGAACAATGAGCAGTTCTTC

j_gene: TRBJ2-3
d_gene: .
len: 16
abundance: .
v_gene: TRBV2
CDR3aa: CASSEIGRGYADTQYF
CDR3nt: TGTGCCAGCAGTGAAATAGGACGCGGGTACGCAGATACGCAGTATTTT

j_gene: TRBJ2-4
d_gene: .
len: 16
abundance: .
v_gene: TRBV4-2
CDR3aa: CASSPRPAAQENIQYF
CDR3nt: TGTGCCAGCAGCCCTCGTCCAGCGGCTCAGGAAAACATTCAGTACTTC

j_gene: TRBJ2-1
d_gene: TRBD2
len: 16
abundance: .
v_gene: TRBV19
CDR3aa: CASSPGTSGDRNEQFF
CDR3nt: TGTGCCAGTAGCCCGGGGACTAGCGGGGATCGCAATGAGCAGTTCTTC

j_gene: TRBJ2-5
d_gene: .
len: 14
abundance: .
v_gene: TRBV19
CDR3aa: CASSMGREGETQYF
CDR3nt: TGTGCCAGTAGTATGGGGAGAGAAGGGGAGACCCAGTACTTC

j_gene: TRBJ2-5
d_gene: .
len: 13
abundance: few
v_gene: TRBV29-1
CDR3aa: CSVGTSLSETQYF
CDR3nt: TGCAGCGTGGGGACAAGTCTCTCCGAGACCCAGTACTTC

j_gene: TRBJ2-1
d_gene: .
len: 13
abundance: .
v_gene: TRBV5-5
CDR3aa: CASSLATVGEQFF
CDR3nt: TGTGCCAGCAGCTTGGCGACAGTCGGTGAGCAGTTCTTC

j_gene: TRBJ2-5
d_gene: TRBD2
len: 15
abundance: .
v_gene: TRBV7-9
CDR3aa: CASSERGGDQETQYF
CDR3nt: TGTGCCAGCAGCGAAAGGGGAGGGGACCAAGAGACCCAGTACTTC

j_gene: TRBJ1-2
d_gene: .
len: 12
abundance: few
v_gene: TRBV29-1
CDR3aa: CSSLALNYGYTF
CDR3nt: TGCAGCTCGTTGGCCCTCAATTATGGCTACACCTTC

j_gene: TRBJ2-7
d_gene: TRBD1
len: 19
abundance: .
v_gene: TRBV5-1
CDR3aa: CASSERTGPTRVSSYEQYF
CDR3nt: TGCGCCAGCAGCGAAAGGACAGGGCCGACGAGGGTAAGCTCCTACGAGCAGTACTTC